This T cell receptor (beta chain) was sequenced for a study of blood T cell repertoires in COVID-19. Measured with immunoSEQ multiplex PCR; TCRdb has only the in-frame clones, and not every one. The sample records fewer than 450,000 clones, about 91% being singletons. CDR3 size: 16 residues. Looked up from germline, CDR1 is DFQATT and CDR2 is SNEGSKA (reference sequence). V was trimmed by 3 bases and J by 0 bases, leaving 16 bases between them. The receptor was isolated from a woman aged 50 to 60 with COVID-19, enrolled during active disease. This sequence joins TRBV20-1 and TRBJ2-3; the D gene is possibly TRBD2 (6 bases). The specimen sequenced was peripheral blood. In nucleotides, the CDR3 is TGCAGTGCTAGTAGGGTTGCGGGGTCTAGCACAGATACGCAGTATTTT. This encodes CSASRVAGSSTDTQYF.